This entry concerns a single T cell receptor (beta chain). Its antigen is unknown. The data originate from a study of early stage breast cancer tumors. Overall study: Of around 16 invasive breast tumors, about a dozen were hormone receptor-positive, HER2-negative.

Study observations and caveats: Compared with adjacent normal breast, tumors showed 2.5 to 3-fold denser, more clonal T cells.

Some clones are missing from TCRdb's copy, which holds only in-frame ones; the method was immunoSEQ multiplex PCR. The data show about 31,000 clones, more than 65% seen once. The clonotype originates from a person aged 35 to 50 with breast cancer. Sample: blood.

CDR3 protein: CASSLDFPGANYGYTF. In DNA form, the CDR3 reads TGTGCCAGCAGCTTAGATTTTCCGGGGGCTAACTATGGCTACACCTTC. The rearrangement uses TRBV11-2 and TRBJ1-2, with a weak D call TRBD1 (5 bases). V lost 0 bases and J 0 bases, leaving 11 bases between the germline ends. The CDR3 has 16 residues. CDR1 is SGHAT, CDR2 FQNNGV, per germline.